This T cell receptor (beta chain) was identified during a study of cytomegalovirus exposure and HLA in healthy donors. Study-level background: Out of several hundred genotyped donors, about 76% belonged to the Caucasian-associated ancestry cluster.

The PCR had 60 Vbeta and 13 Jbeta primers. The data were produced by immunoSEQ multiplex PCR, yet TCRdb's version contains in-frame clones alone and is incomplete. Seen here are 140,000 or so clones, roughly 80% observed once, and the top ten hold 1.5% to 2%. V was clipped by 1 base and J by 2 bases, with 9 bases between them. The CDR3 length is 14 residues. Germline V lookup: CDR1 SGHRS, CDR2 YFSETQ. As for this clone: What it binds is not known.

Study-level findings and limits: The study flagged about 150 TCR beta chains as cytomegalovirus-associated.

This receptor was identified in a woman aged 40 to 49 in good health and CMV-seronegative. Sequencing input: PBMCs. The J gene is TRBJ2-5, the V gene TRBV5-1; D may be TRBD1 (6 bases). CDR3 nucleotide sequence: TGCGCCAGCAGCTTGACAGGGTTTCAAGAGACCCAGTACTTC. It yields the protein CASSLTGFQETQYF.